What follows are 21 T cell receptor beta chains derived from one specimen sequenced in a study of cytomegalovirus exposure and HLA in healthy donors. PCR used 60 Vbeta primers and 13 Jbeta primers. The repertoire was sequenced with immunoSEQ multiplex PCR; TCRdb's copy has only in-frame clones and lacks some. The data contain 140,000 to 150,000 clones, about 80% of them singletons. Sequencing was done on a sample of PBMCs. The receptors shown here come from a man aged 35 to 55 in good health and CMV-seronegative.

The chain carries TRBV27 and TRBJ2-7; possibly TRBD1 for D (6 bases). The V gene's germline CDR1 is MNHEY and CDR2 SMNVEV (reference sequence). The CDR3 runs 16 residues. V was cut by 2 bases and J by 6 bases, with 20 bases left in between. In nucleotides, the CDR3 is TGTGCCAGCAGTTTAATTCCCGGGACACATCTGGGCGAGCAGTACTTC. As protein: CASSLIPGTHLGEQYF.

V is TRBV4-1 and J is TRBJ2-7; 11 nucleotides match TRBD1. Germline trimming cut 1 base from V and 2 bases from J; bases unmatched to any gene: 4. The CDR3 sequence is 16 residues long. Germline assignment: CDR1 MGHRA and CDR2 YSYEKL. The CDR3 is CASSQVPGQGAYEQYF. The CDR3 nucleotides read TGCGCCAGCAGCCAAGTCCCGGGACAGGGGGCCTACGAGCAGTACTTC.

The V and J genes are TRBV6-4 and TRBJ2-1; no clear D gene. The CDR3 spans 16 residues. The germline V and J ends were trimmed by 0 bases and 0 bases, with 9 bases remaining between them. Germline V gives CDR1 MRHNA, CDR2 SNTAGT. The CDR3 DNA reads TGTGCCAGCAGTGACTCGGGCCTTGTCTCCTACAATGAGCAGTTCTTC. Protein sequence: CASSDSGLVSYNEQFF.

This clone was detected only a few times. The chain joins TRBV28 to TRBJ2-2, with 9 bases aligning to TRBD1. CDR3 size: 15 residues. The V gene end was trimmed by 6 bases and the J gene end by 4 bases; junction bases not matched to a gene: 6. Germline V lookup: CDR1 MDHEN, CDR2 SYDVKM. The CDR3 sequence is CASSGRQGGTGELFF. The CDR3 DNA is TGTGCCAGCAGCGGACGACAGGGGGGCACCGGGGAGCTGTTTTTT.

The chain combines TRBV7-2 with TRBJ1-1; D not resolved. Germline V gene data show CDR1 as SGHTA and CDR2 as FQGNSA. Trimming removed 3 bases from V and 8 bases from J, with 7 bases in between. This CDR3 has 11 residues. CDR3 amino acids: CASSFNREAFF. CDR3 sequence (DNA): TGTGCCAGCAGCTTTAATCGGGAAGCTTTCTTT.

The chain is built from TRBV27 and TRBJ2-5, with 9 bases fitting TRBD2. The J call may be faulty, since TRBJ2-7 better matches the DNA end. The CDR3 extends over 16 amino acids. Germline assignment: CDR1 MNHEY and CDR2 SMNVEV (reference sequence). CDR3 protein: CASSSPARERGAEQYF. For the CDR3, the DNA is TGTGCCAGCAGTTCACCCGCTAGAGAGCGGGGGGCCGAGCAGTACTTC.

The chain has TRBV7-7 and TRBJ2-5; D might be TRBD2 (5 bases). V was trimmed by 3 bases and J by 2 bases, leaving 13 bases between them. Germline V CDR1 and CDR2: SSHAT, FNYEAQ (reference sequence). CDR3 length: 15 residues. Here the CDR3 DNA reads TGTGCCAGCAGCTTTGGAGGTTCCGGACAAGAGACCCAGTACTTC. It yields the protein CASSFGGSGQETQYF.

CDR3 protein: CASSFQGARIEAFF. The CDR3 DNA reads as TGTGCCAGCAGCTTCCAGGGGGCGAGGATTGAAGCTTTCTTT. The chain combines TRBV7-2 with TRBJ1-1, with 8 bases identical to TRBD1. Germline assignment: CDR1 SGHTA and CDR2 FQGNSA. The CDR3 length is 14 residues. J was trimmed by 7 bases and V by 3 bases; bases with no gene match: 7.

This chain's CDR3 is CASRSRDSGSEGELFF. CDR3 bases: TGTGCCAGCAGATCCCGTGATAGCGGGAGTGAGGGGGAGCTGTTTTTT. The chain employs TRBV11-3 and TRBJ2-2; 9 bases agree with TRBD2. The CDR3 has 16 amino acids. Germline V CDR1 and CDR2: SGHNT, YENEEA. V lost 6 bases, J lost 8 bases, and 13 bases stayed unmatched.

V is TRBV4-1 and J is TRBJ2-7; D might be TRBD1 (5 bases). The CDR3 totals 14 residues. Germline lookup yields CDR1 MGHRA and CDR2 YSYEKL. V lost 4 bases and J 3 bases, leaving 13 bases between the germline ends. Here the CDR3 DNA reads TGCGCCAGCAGCCCTAAGATTCAGGGCTACGAGCAGTACTTC. Its protein product is CASSPKIQGYEQYF.

The rearrangement links TRBV4-2 to TRBJ2-7; TRBD1 aligns across 9 bases. From germline, CDR1 is LGHNA and CDR2 YNFKEQ. This CDR3 has 18 residues. J gave up 7 bases and V 0 bases, and 16 bases lay outside the gene matches. The CDR3 nucleotides read TGTGCCAGCAGCCAAGATCTCAACCCGGGACAGGGAATTACAGAGCAGTACTTC. Encoded protein: CASSQDLNPGQGITEQYF.

The rearrangement links TRBV6-5 to TRBJ2-5; 13 positions match TRBD2. This CDR3 spans 14 amino acids. CDR1 and CDR2 (germline): MNHEY, SVGAGI. The junction had 7 bases not matched to a gene; V was cut back by 10 bases and J by 5 bases. In DNA, the CDR3 is TGTGCCACCTCCCCGGGACTAGCGGGGGAGACCCAGTACTTC. This sequence encodes CATSPGLAGETQYF.

The V call is TRBV10-3, the J call TRBJ2-1, with D unresolved. The germline V and J ends were trimmed by 4 bases and 0 bases, with 13 bases remaining between them. Germline CDR1 is ENHRY and CDR2 is SYGVKD. The CDR3 covers 16 residues. The CDR3 protein is CAISGGAAGSYNEQFF. In nucleotides, the CDR3 is TGTGCCATCAGTGGAGGCGCGGCCGGCTCCTACAATGAGCAGTTCTTC.

The chain employs TRBV7-3 and TRBJ1-1, with D possibly being TRBD1 (5 bases). The CDR3 is 14 residues long. Trimming pared 4 bases from V and 5 bases from J, leaving 14 bases between. CDR1 and CDR2 (germline): SGHTA, FQGTGA. The CDR3 here is CASSSQGIGTEAFF. The CDR3 DNA sequence: TGTGCCAGCAGCTCGCAGGGTATTGGGACTGAAGCTTTCTTT.

The V gene is TRBV5-1, the J gene TRBJ2-1; TRBD2 matches 12 bases. Looked up from germline, CDR1 is SGHRS and CDR2 is YFSETQ. The CDR3 covers 16 residues. The ends lost 4 bases at V and 8 bases at J; junction bases unmatched: 10. The CDR3 nucleotides are TGCGCCAGCAGCACCGTGACTAGCGGGAGTGTGGATGAGCAGTTCTTC. Translating it yields CASSTVTSGSVDEQFF. Filled out from reference TRBV5-1 and TRBJ2-1, the complete variable domain reads KAGVTQTPRYLIKTRGQQVTLSCSPISGHRSVSWYQQTPGQGLQFLFEYFSETQRNKGNFPGRFSGRQFSNSRSEMNVSTLELGDSALYLCASSTVTSGSVDEQFFGPGTRLTVL.

This chain uses TRBV6-1 with TRBJ2-1; 7 bases are shared with TRBD2. Germline V lookup: CDR1 MNHNS, CDR2 SASEGT. The CDR3 runs to 17 residues. With V trimmed by 2 bases and J by 7 bases, 14 bases remained unmatched. The CDR3 DNA sequence: TGTGCCAGCAGTGAACCCTGGGGGGGGTCAGGGCGGAATGAGCAGTTCTTC. It translates to CASSEPWGGSGRNEQFF.

J is TRBJ2-4 and V is TRBV9; TRBD2 aligns across 8 bases. The CDR3 length is 17 residues. Germline trimming cut 0 bases from V and 0 bases from J; bases unmatched to any gene: 5. Germline V gene lookup returns CDR1 SGDLS and CDR2 YYNGEE. Here the CDR3 DNA reads TGTGCCAGCAGCGTAGCCTCGGGACTAGTAGCCAAAAACATTCAGTACTTC. This encodes CASSVASGLVAKNIQYF.

The chain carries TRBV28 and TRBJ2-7; the D is unclear. The CDR3 has 12 amino acids. Trimming cost V 8 bases and J 0 bases, with 8 bases left between them. CDR1 is MDHEN and CDR2 is SYDVKM in the germline V gene. The CDR3 reads CASSDSSYEQYF. In DNA form, the CDR3 reads TGTGCCAGCTCAGATTCCTCCTACGAGCAGTACTTC.

The chain joins TRBV6-6 to TRBJ2-6; 7 positions match TRBD1. Trimming cost V 8 bases and J 0 bases; bases outside gene matches: 7. This CDR3 comprises 16 residues. In germline, CDR1 is MNHNY, CDR2 SVGAGI (reference sequence). The chain's CDR3 is CASGDRDDSGANVLTF. Written as DNA, the CDR3 is TGTGCCAGCGGAGACAGGGACGACTCTGGGGCCAACGTCCTGACTTTC.

The table lists this clone with a few counts. The chain combines TRBV4-1 with TRBJ2-7, with D maybe TRBD1 (6 bases). Germline V gene sequence: CDR1 MGHRA, CDR2 YSYEKL. Trimming cost V 10 bases and J 2 bases, with 18 bases left between them. This CDR3 region has 14 residues. The CDR3 region has the DNA TGCGCCACCCTGGACCGGGACATCGCCTACGAGCAGTACTTC. It codes for CATLDRDIAYEQYF.

The chain uses TRBV27 and TRBJ1-1, with D possibly being TRBD1 (5 bases). V was pared by 2 bases and J by 5 bases, with 9 bases between. The CDR3 length is 13 residues. The germline V gene encodes CDR1 MNHEY and CDR2 SMNVEV (reference sequence). The CDR3 here is CASSLKGNTEAFF. In DNA, the CDR3 is TGTGCCAGCAGTTTAAAGGGGAATACTGAAGCTTTCTTT.